This note documents a single T cell receptor (beta chain) sequence. Its antigen target is currently unknown. No much larger clone is present one base from it, and per-base qualities are unavailable. Per the publication, the time point label means: cells obtained before transplantation from donor or recipient. CD3+CD4+ and CD3+CD8+ populations were FACS-sorted from unstimulated pre-transplant donor and recipient cells taken from spleen or lymph nodes. The germline V gene supplies CDR1 SGHDT and CDR2 YYEEEE. Including the terminal cysteine and phenylalanine, the CDR3 comprises 15 residues. The kept DNA is CDR3 alone, 45 bases in frame from the first base. V and J are truncated by 0 bases and 4 bases respectively, leaving an intervening sequence of 13 bases. The data were obtained in a study of graft-versus-host responses after intestinal transplantation (dated by TCRdb to about 2021). About the study as a whole: The transplants that recipients received were multivisceral, liver-intestinal, or isolated intestinal. All recipients received anti-thymocyte globulin induction followed by maintenance tacrolimus and steroids for around 3 years. A peak of at least 4% donor T cells among recipient peripheral blood mononuclear cells was the definition used for donor T cell macrochimerism. A cohort of about 25 intestinal transplant recipients, including one retransplant, was enrolled, and a few patients lacking pretransplant specimens were excluded. Samples from a few later patients were sequenced in-house on an Illumina MiSeq with MiXCR processing rather than by the commercial service. Graft-versus-host and host-versus-graft alloreactive T cell clones were tracked in the graft, circulation and bone marrow after intestinal transplantation using bulk TCR-beta CDR3 sequencing. Alloreactive clones were identified by sequencing pre-transplant mixed lymphocyte reaction products and comparing these products with unstimulated pre-transplant donor and recipient T cells. Findings and caveats that apply to the study as a whole: Early after transplant, peak levels of circulating GvH clones were found to be associated with declines in HvG clones. Patients with donor T cell macrochimerism had high GvH to HvG T cell clonal ratios in their allografts. GvH clones were detected in recipient bone marrow, and some of these GvH clones were observed earlier in ileal mucosa or blood, consistent with an intestinal mucosal origin. Conclusions were limited by the relatively low number and heterogeneity of intestinal transplant patients.

Receptor amplification or capture employed the immunoSEQ multiplex PCR assay. For most patients, genomic DNA was isolated with the Qiagen DNeasy Blood and Tissue Kit and sent frozen to Adaptive Biotechnologies for TCR sequencing. Adaptive Biotechnologies carried out high-throughput TCR-beta CDR3 sequencing of genomic DNA for most patients. In the source study's methods: Adaptive's ImmunoSEQ software was the source of the TCR sequencing data for about 17 patients, while a few other patients were processed with MiXCR and VDJtools. To correct CD4 versus CD8 sorting errors, any sequence found in both subsets at a frequency ratio below 5:1 was removed. CDR3 nucleotide sequences shared between donor and recipient were removed because the origin of such sequences could not be assigned. Alloreactive clones required at least 2-fold expansion over unstimulated cells and minimum CFSE-low frequency of 0.002% (template counts) or 0.001% (read counts). Mappable clones were those detected in sequenced pre-transplant spleen, lymph node, or MLR CFSE-low populations of the donor or recipient. The cumulative frequency of alloreactive clones was calculated as a percentage of all sequences, weighted by copy number. TCRdb took this table from immuneACCESS and kept in-frame rearrangements with V and J called. Such tables lack part of the clones; where checked against another copy, unresolved V genes explain under half of the gap, and the rest is unexplained. From that table come the V and J calls and clone size; the DNA was used to work out D and trimming. The sample has tens of thousands of clones on record, around 93% of them singletons. The top ten constitute approximately 0.4% of the sample.

The chain was built from TRBV5-6 and TRBJ1-2; the D segment cannot be called with confidence. Sample: unstimulated CD4+ T cells sorted from spleen or lymph node cells, taken before transplant. The receptor was isolated from a human donor who was the organ donor for an intestinal transplant. In nucleotides, the sequence is TGTGCCAGCAGCTTGGAGATACAGATTCCCTATGGCTACACCTTC. This is translated as CASSLEIQIPYGYTF.